The next 6 T cell receptor beta chains were all read from a single sample in a study of T cell repertoires in aging, cancer and after chemotherapy. Rearranged V-D-J TRB sequences were amplified with a mixed TRB-A/B primer pool. MiXCR, run by TCRdb on the multiplex PCR reads, gives a single entry per CDR3 protein. The sample shows some 9,600 distinct CDR3 sequences, about 40% of them seen only once. Peripheral blood genomic DNA, not sorted cells or RNA, was the template. Sequencing was done on a sample of blood. The receptors here all came from a human donor in good health.

Written as DNA, the CDR3 is TGCAGTGCTGGGGGGGATTCCTACGAGCAGTACTTC. Protein sequence: CSAGGDSYEQYF. This chain connects TRBV20-1 to TRBJ2-7, with TRBD2 matching over 7 bases. The V gene's germline CDR1 is DFQATT and CDR2 SNEGSKA (reference sequence). This CDR3 is built from 12 residues. The J segment lost 1 base and the V segment lost 5 bases, leaving 2 bases of the junction unmatched.

This clonotype was detected only once. This chain connects TRBV5-1 to TRBJ1-1; TRBD1 is a possible D gene (5 bases). CDR3 size: 14 residues. The germline V gene encodes CDR1 SGHRS and CDR2 YFSETQ. V shed 3 bases and J shed 5 bases, with 14 bases lying between them. DNA for the CDR3: TGCGCCAGCAGCTGGCGGGGGGGGGGGACTGAAGCTTTCTTT. Its translation is CASSWRGGGTEAFF.

This clonotype came up a few times. The chain couples TRBV30 to TRBJ1-2; D is perhaps TRBD1 (5 bases). V lost 1 base, J lost 3 bases, and 9 bases lay in between. The CDR3 is made up of 13 amino acids. Germline V gene data show CDR1 as GTSNPN and CDR2 as SVGIG (reference sequence). This CDR3 reads CAWSARGYYGYTF. DNA for the CDR3: TGTGCCTGGAGTGCTCGGGGCTACTATGGCTACACCTTC.

As to this clonotype: The junction departs from the called germline gene at one end, perhaps through a read error. This chain links TRBV4-1 with TRBJ1-5; 8 bases line up with TRBD1. Germline CDR1 MGHRA, CDR2 YSYEKL. This CDR3 is built from 15 residues. CDR3 DNA sequence: TGCGCCAGCAGCCAAGGGGACAGGCCCAATAAGCCCCAGCATTTT. Translating it yields CASSQGDRPNKPQHF.

This chain connects TRBV11-2 to TRBJ1-4; D unresolved. V was trimmed by 2 bases and J by 0 bases, leaving 7 bases between them. CDR3 size: 15 residues. Germline CDR1 reads SGHAT; CDR2 reads FQNNGV. CDR3 loop: CASSLTDATNEKLFF. CDR3 DNA sequence: TGTGCCAGCAGCTTAACAGATGCAACTAATGAAAAACTGTTTTTT.

V is TRBV6-1 and J is TRBJ1-2; 7 bases align to TRBD1. V shed 2 bases, J shed 2 bases, and the junction held 5 bases outside the gene matches. Germline V lookup: CDR1 MNHNS, CDR2 SASEGT. This CDR3 contains 15 residues. The CDR3 DNA follows: TGTGCCAGCAGTGAAAGGACAGGTGGCAACTATGGCTACACCTTC. Residues: CASSERTGGNYGYTF.